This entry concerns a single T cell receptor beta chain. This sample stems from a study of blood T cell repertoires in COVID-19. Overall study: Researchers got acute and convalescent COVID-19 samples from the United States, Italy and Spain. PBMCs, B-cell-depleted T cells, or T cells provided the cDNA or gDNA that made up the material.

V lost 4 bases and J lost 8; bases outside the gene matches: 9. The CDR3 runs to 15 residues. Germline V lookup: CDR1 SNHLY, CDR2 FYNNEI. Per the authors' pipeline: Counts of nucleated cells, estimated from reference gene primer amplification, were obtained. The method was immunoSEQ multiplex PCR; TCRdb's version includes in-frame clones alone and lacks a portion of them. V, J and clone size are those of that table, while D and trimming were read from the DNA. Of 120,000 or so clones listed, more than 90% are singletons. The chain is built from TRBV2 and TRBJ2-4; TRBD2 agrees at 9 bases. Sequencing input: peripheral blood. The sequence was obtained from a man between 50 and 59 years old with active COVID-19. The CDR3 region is CASSAQGGRGDIQYF. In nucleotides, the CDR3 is TGTGCCAGCAGTGCTCAGGGCGGGAGGGGTGACATTCAGTACTTC.